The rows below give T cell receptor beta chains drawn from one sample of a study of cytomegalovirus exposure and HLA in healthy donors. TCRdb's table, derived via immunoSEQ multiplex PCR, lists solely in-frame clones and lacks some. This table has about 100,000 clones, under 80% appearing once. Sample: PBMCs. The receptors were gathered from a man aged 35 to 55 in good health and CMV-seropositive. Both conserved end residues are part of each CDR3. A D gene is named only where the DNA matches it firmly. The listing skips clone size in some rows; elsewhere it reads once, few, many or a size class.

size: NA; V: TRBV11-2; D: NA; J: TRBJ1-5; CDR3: CASSLTQGVQPQHF
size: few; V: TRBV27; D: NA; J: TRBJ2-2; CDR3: CASGRAGITGELFF
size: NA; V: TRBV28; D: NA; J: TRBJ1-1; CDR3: CASSLPYSSTEAFF
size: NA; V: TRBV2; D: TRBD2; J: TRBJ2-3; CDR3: CASSPIAGVTDTQYF
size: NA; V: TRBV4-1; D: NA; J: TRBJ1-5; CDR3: CASSQALFSQPQHF
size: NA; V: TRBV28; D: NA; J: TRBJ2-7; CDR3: CASSPLWQGVNEQYF
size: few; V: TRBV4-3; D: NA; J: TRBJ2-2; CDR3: CASSPRGGELFF
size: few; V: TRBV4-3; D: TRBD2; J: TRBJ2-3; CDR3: CASSRAAGGSGDTQYF
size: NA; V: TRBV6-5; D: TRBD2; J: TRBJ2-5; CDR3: CASSYRAGGIETQYF
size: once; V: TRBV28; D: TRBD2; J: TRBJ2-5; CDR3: CASSNYRLAGLTIQETQYF
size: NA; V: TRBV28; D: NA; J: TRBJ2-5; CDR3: CASSLRETQYF
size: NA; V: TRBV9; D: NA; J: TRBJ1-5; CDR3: CASSAGQWDQPQHF
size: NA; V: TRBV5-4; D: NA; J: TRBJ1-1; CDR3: CASSPGGVRPATEAFF
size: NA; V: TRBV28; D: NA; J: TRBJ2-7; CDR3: CASDSGPYEQYF
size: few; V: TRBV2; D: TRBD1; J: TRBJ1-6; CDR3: CARSPGQGNSPLHF
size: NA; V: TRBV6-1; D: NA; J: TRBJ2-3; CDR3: CASSELPGPSTDTQYF